The clone carrying this T cell receptor (delta chain) was recorded a few times. Its antigen is as yet unknown. The amino acid sequence in TCRdb belongs to a much larger clone and departs from this DNA's translation at residue 8, likely a sequencing read error; the sequence shown is translated from the DNA. The sample belongs to a study of γδ T cells in repeated Plasmodium falciparum infection. The germline gives CDR1 GEAIGNYY, CDR2 EKD. Trimming left V 0 bases short and J 3 bases short, with 13 bases between. The length of the CDR3 is 15 residues. TCRdb redid the clone calls on the multiplex PCR reads with CATT. Of tens of thousands of delta-chain clones listed, 0.85% to 1% were seen once; the top ten hold more than 9%. Flow sorting of PBMC yielded separate Vgamma9/Vdelta2+ and Vdelta2-negative gammadelta T cell populations for bulk repertoire analysis. Study-level findings and limits: Vdelta2-negative gammadelta repertoires, largely Vdelta1+, seemingly showed infection-driven waves of new clonal selection.

This sequence was found in a pool of human donors (malaria-infected and uninfected, not separated). V is TRDV2 and J is TRDJ1; possible D gene TRDD3, 5 bases. TCRdb supplies no J gene; here it was assigned by aligning the nucleotide sequence to germline. The sample was gamma-delta T cells from blood. The CDR3 reads CACDTGLRDADKLIF. CDR3 nucleotides: TGTGCCTGTGACACCGGACTGAGGGATGCCGATAAACTCATCTTT.